What follows are 14 T cell receptor beta chains derived from one specimen sequenced in a study of CD8 T cells in ankylosing spondylitis. Overall study findings and caveats: Characteristic, it appeared, of ankylosing spondylitis blood was a TCR beta motif of fewer than 10 highly homologous variants.

These receptors' antigens are unknown. TCRdb reprocessed the 5' RACE reads via MiXCR and lists one record per CDR3 protein. The table lists about 750,000 distinct CDR3 sequences, roughly 20% of them singletons. Sequenced: blood, either unsorted or a sorted T cell fraction (not recorded which). These TCRs come from a male donor with ankylosing spondylitis.

The chain is built from TRBV4-1 and TRBJ2-7; D is possibly TRBD2 (6 bases). Per the germline V gene, CDR1 is MGHRA and CDR2 is YSYEKL. The V gene lost 0 bases and the J gene lost 0 bases, with 12 bases spanning the gap. The CDR3 is 16 residues long. This chain's CDR3 is CASSQERREDSYEQYF. In DNA, the CDR3 is TGCGCCAGCAGCCAAGAGAGAAGGGAGGACTCCTACGAGCAGTACTTC.

This clonotype has more than one count but fewer than ten. The rearrangement joins TRBV5-1 to TRBJ2-3, with 11 positions matching TRBD2. The CDR3 sequence is 15 residues long. The V segment lost 4 bases and the J segment 2 bases; nucleotides outside the gene matches: 3. CDR1 and CDR2 from the germline V gene are SGHRS and YFSETQ. The CDR3 DNA follows: TGCGCCAGCAGCCCTAGCGGGGGGCACACAGATACGCAGTATTTT. Residues: CASSPSGGHTDTQYF.

V usage is TRBV27 and J usage is TRBJ1-1; D is undetermined. The CDR3 is made up of 13 amino acids. V lost 3 bases and J 5 bases, leaving 10 bases between the germline ends. The germline V gene encodes CDR1 MNHEY and CDR2 SMNVEV (reference sequence). CDR3 residues: CASSFSGVTEAFF. The CDR3 DNA sequence: TGTGCCAGCAGTTTTTCCGGGGTGACTGAAGCTTTCTTT.

This clonotype was counted between two and nine times. The DNA for the CDR3 is TGCAGCGTTGAAGAGAGGGTTTTGGAGACCCAGTACTTC. Encoded protein: CSVEERVLETQYF. The chain links TRBV29-1 to TRBJ2-5; a possible D gene is TRBD2 (5 bases). CDR3 length equals 13 residues. Trimming stripped 0 bases from V and 5 bases from J, with 10 bases between. Germline V gene sequence: CDR1 SQVTM, CDR2 ANQGSEA.

Concerning this clonotype: Sequence at one end of the junction differs from germline and may be a read error. The V gene is TRBV4-2, the J gene TRBJ2-3; 9 nucleotides line up with TRBD2. The germline V gene has CDR1 LGHNA and CDR2 YNFKEQ. The CDR3 totals 16 residues. In DNA, the CDR3 is TGCGCCAGCAGCCAAGATTGGACTAGCGGCACAGATACGCAGTATTTT. Its translation is CASSQDWTSGTDTQYF.

There are many counts of this clonotype. This chain uses TRBV11-1 with TRBJ2-5, with 10 positions matching TRBD1. CDR3 length: 18 residues. Germline loops: CDR1 SGHAT, CDR2 FQDESV (reference sequence). The ends lost 4 bases at V and 5 bases at J; junction bases unmatched: 16. The CDR3 coding sequence is TGTGCCAGCAGCTCTACTCGGGACAGGGGACAAAAGGGGGAGACCCAGTACTTC. This sequence encodes CASSSTRDRGQKGETQYF.

This clonotype was seen more than once but under ten times. The chain combines TRBV5-5 with TRBJ2-7; D might be TRBD1 (6 bases). Deletions cut 4 bases from V and 3 bases from J, with 17 bases between. This CDR3 region has 15 residues. The germline CDR1 and CDR2 sequences are SGHKS and YYEKEE (reference sequence). The CDR3 reads CASSPGTQIYYEQYF. DNA of the CDR3: TGTGCCAGCAGCCCCGGGACACAGATTTACTACGAGCAGTACTTC.

For this clonotype: A much larger clone is a single base away; this may be a read error. J is TRBJ2-7 and V is TRBV20-1; D is tentatively TRBD1 or TRBD2 (6 bases each). The CDR3 has 14 amino acids. Germline assignment: CDR1 DFQATT and CDR2 SNEGSKA (reference sequence). The V end was cut by 6 bases, the J end by 6 bases, with 21 bases between. The CDR3: CSAPGGTYPSEQYF. In DNA form, the CDR3 reads TGCAGTGCCCCTGGGGGGACATACCCCTCCGAGCAGTACTTC.

This clonotype was counted a few times. Written as DNA, the CDR3 is TGTGCCAGCAGCGTACGGGACAGGCCCTACAATGAGCAGTTCTTC. It codes for CASSVRDRPYNEQFF. The chain combines TRBV11-3 with TRBJ2-1; 8 nucleotides match TRBD1. The V gene's germline CDR1 is SGHNT and CDR2 YENEEA. Unmatched junction bases numbered 5, after V lost 5 bases and J lost 2 bases. The CDR3 spans 15 residues.

This clonotype turned up a few times. The rearrangement uses TRBV4-1 and TRBJ2-7; possible D gene TRBD2, 8 bases. The CDR3 is 16 residues long. Germline CDR1 and CDR2: MGHRA and YSYEKL. With 3 bases removed from V and 4 bases from J, the gap between germline ends came to 19 bases. CDR3 sequence reads: CASSHTGAGGAYEQYF. The CDR3 bases are TGCGCCAGCAGCCACACAGGGGCGGGAGGCGCGTACGAGCAGTACTTC.

V gene TRBV5-1 combines with J gene TRBJ1-2; maybe TRBD1 (5 bases). Germline CDR1 SGHRS, CDR2 YFSETQ. The CDR3 has 15 amino acids. The germline V and J ends were trimmed by 0 bases and 1 base, with 10 bases remaining between them. The CDR3 bases are TGCGCCAGCAGCTTGGGACAGCAAGTTAACTATGGCTACACCTTC. Residues: CASSLGQQVNYGYTF.

The CDR3 bases are TGCGCCAGCAGCCAAACTAGGGTTGATACGCAGTATTTT. This encodes CASSQTRVDTQYF. The chain has TRBV5-1 and TRBJ2-3; TRBD2 might be the D (5 bases). The V gene's germline CDR1 is SGHRS and CDR2 YFSETQ. The CDR3 has 13 residues. Trimming shortened V by 4 bases and J by 6 bases, and 12 bases separated the two germline ends.

In its sample, this clonotype was seen a few times. The V gene is TRBV29-1, the J gene TRBJ2-7; 9 nucleotides line up with TRBD1. Germline CDR1 reads SQVTM; CDR2 reads ANQGSEA. The V segment lost 7 bases and the J segment 2 bases; nucleotides outside the gene matches: 15. The CDR3 sequence is 16 residues long. In DNA form, the CDR3 reads TGCAGCGCTTACCTAAGCGGACAGGGGCCTGCCTACGAGCAGTACTTC. Amino acid sequence: CSAYLSGQGPAYEQYF.

This clonotype was seen more than once but under ten times. The chain links TRBV5-1 to TRBJ2-5; a weak D match, TRBD2 (6 bases). The germline V and J ends were trimmed by 2 bases and 5 bases, with 13 bases remaining between them. CDR1 and CDR2 from the germline V gene are SGHRS and YFSETQ. CDR3 length equals 14 residues. The CDR3 bases are TGCGCCAGCAGCTTTTACGGGGGAGTGGAGACCCAGTACTTC. Translating it yields CASSFYGGVETQYF.